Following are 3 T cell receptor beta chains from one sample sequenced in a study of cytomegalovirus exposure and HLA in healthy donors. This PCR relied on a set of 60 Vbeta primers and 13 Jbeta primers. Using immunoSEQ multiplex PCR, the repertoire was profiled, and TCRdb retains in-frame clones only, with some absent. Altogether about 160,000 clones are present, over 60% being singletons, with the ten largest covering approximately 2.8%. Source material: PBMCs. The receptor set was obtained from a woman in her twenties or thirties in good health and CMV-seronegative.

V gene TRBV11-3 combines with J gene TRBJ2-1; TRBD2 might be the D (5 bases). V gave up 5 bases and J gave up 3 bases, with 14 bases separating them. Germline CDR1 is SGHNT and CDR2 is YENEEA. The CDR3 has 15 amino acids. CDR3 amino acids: CASSTNYGLYNEQFF. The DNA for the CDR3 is TGTGCCAGCAGCACCAATTACGGACTCTACAATGAGCAGTTCTTC.

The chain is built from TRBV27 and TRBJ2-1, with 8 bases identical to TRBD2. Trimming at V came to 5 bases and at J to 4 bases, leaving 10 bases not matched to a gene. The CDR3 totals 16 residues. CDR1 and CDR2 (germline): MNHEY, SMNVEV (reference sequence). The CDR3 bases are TGTGCCAGCAGTCCACCAGGACTAGCAGGTTACAATGAGCAGTTCTTC. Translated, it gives CASSPPGLAGYNEQFF.

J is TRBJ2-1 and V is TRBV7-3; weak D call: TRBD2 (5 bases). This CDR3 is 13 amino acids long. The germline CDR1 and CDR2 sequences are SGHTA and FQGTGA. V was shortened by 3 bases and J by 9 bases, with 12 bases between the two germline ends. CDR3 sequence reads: CASSFNSEGEQFF. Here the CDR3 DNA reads TGTGCCAGCAGCTTTAATAGCGAGGGTGAGCAGTTCTTC. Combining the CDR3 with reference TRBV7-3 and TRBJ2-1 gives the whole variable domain GAGVSQTPSNKVTEKGKYVELRCDPISGHTALYWYRQSLGQGPEFLIYFQGTGAADDSGLPNDRFFAVRPEGSVSTLKIQRTERGDSAVYLCASSFNSEGEQFFGPGTRLTVL.